These 23 T cell receptor beta chains were sequenced from one sample in a study of cytomegalovirus exposure and HLA in healthy donors. The PCR used 60 Vbeta and 13 Jbeta primers. Using immunoSEQ multiplex PCR, the repertoire was profiled, and TCRdb retains in-frame clones only, with some absent. The sample gives about 190,000 clones, about 70% of which show up once; around 1.9% is in the top ten. The sequencing input was PBMCs. Receptors were obtained from a woman under 40 in good health and CMV-seronegative.

Details on this clone: The junction does not match germline at one end; this may be a read error. The V and J genes are TRBV2 and TRBJ2-4; 8 bases align to TRBD1. The length of the CDR3 is 15 residues. From germline, CDR1 is SNHLY and CDR2 FYNNEI. CDR3 coding DNA: TGTGCCAGCGGTGAGGGACAGGCTAGCAAAAACATTCAGTACTTC. Translated: CASGEGQASKNIQYF.

The V call is TRBV4-3, the J call TRBJ2-1; 7 nucleotides line up with TRBD1. CDR1 and CDR2 (germline): LGHNA, YSLEER. Germline trimming cut 0 bases from V and 16 bases from J; bases unmatched to any gene: 9. The CDR3 extends over 13 amino acids. The DNA for the CDR3 is TGCGCCAGCAGCCAAGAACAGGGGCGCGCTCGATTCTTC. Translation gives CASSQEQGRARFF.

This clone appeared a single time. This chain connects TRBV6-6 to TRBJ2-3, with D possibly TRBD1 on 6 matching bases. The CDR3 covers 15 residues. V was pared by 5 bases and J by 8 bases, with 20 bases between. The V gene's germline CDR1 is MNHNY and CDR2 SVGAGI (reference sequence). CDR3 protein: CASSAGTLRMGTQYF. CDR3 nucleotides: TGTGCCAGCAGTGCCGGGACACTGCGAATGGGTACGCAGTATTTT.

The CDR3 DNA reads TGCAGCGTTCAAACCTTAGCGGGAGGGCGCTATGAGCAGTTCTTC. It is translated as CSVQTLAGGRYEQFF. The rearrangement joins TRBV29-1 to TRBJ2-1, with 11 bases aligning to TRBD2. V lost 5 bases, J lost 8 bases, and 11 bases stayed unmatched. The germline gives CDR1 SQVTM, CDR2 ANQGSEA. CDR3 length: 15 residues.

The J gene is TRBJ2-7, the V gene TRBV4-1; 11 nucleotides agree with TRBD2. Germline loops: CDR1 MGHRA, CDR2 YSYEKL. The CDR3 length is 16 residues. Losses at the gene ends were 5 bases for V and 2 bases for J; bases not matched to a gene: 8. The chain's CDR3 is CASSFLAGGPAYEQYF. CDR3 nucleotide sequence: TGCGCCAGCAGCTTTTTAGCGGGGGGGCCCGCCTACGAGCAGTACTTC.

This sequence joins TRBV6-6 and TRBJ2-7; D unclear. CDR3 length: 13 residues. Germline V gene lookup returns CDR1 MNHNY and CDR2 SVGAGI (reference sequence). The V end was cut by 5 bases, the J end by 2 bases, with 10 bases between. The CDR3 spells CASSGIGPYEQYF. The CDR3, as DNA: TGTGCCAGCAGTGGAATTGGGCCCTACGAGCAGTACTTC.

The V gene is TRBV5-1, the J gene TRBJ1-4; D unresolved. Germline-derived CDR1 and CDR2 are SGHRS and YFSETQ. The CDR3 has 15 residues. Trimming took 4 bases from V and 0 from J, leaving 10 bases between them. Written as DNA, the CDR3 is TGCGCCAGCAGCCCGGGGAGTGCAACTAATGAAAAACTGTTTTTT. Translated: CASSPGSATNEKLFF.

V usage is TRBV23-1 and J usage is TRBJ1-5, with 11 nucleotides matching TRBD1. TRBV23-1 falls under the ORF class, with uncertain function. The V gene end was trimmed by 2 bases and the J gene end by 5 bases; junction bases not matched to a gene: 5. The CDR3 totals 16 residues. The CDR3 loop is CASSQVGTGGHQPQHF. CDR3 bases: TGCGCCAGCAGTCAAGTGGGGACAGGGGGTCATCAGCCCCAGCATTTT.

The CDR3 here is CASSCGTTEAFF. The DNA for the CDR3 is TGTGCCAGCAGTTGCGGGACGACTGAAGCTTTCTTT. V usage is TRBV6-5 and J usage is TRBJ1-1; a possible D gene is TRBD1 (5 bases). Germline values: CDR1 MNHEY, CDR2 SVGAGI. This CDR3 has 12 amino acids. The V end lost 4 bases, the J end lost 5 bases, and 8 bases lay between the germline ends.

The chain combines TRBV7-3 with TRBJ1-3; 12 bases align to TRBD1. CDR3 length: 21 residues. J gave up 0 bases and V 7 bases, and 19 bases lay outside the gene matches. CDR1 is SGHTA, CDR2 FQGTGA, per germline. The CDR3 coding sequence is TGTGCCAGCAATGACGACAGAGGGGACAGGGGGCTCTCTCCCTCTGGAAACACCATATATTTT. It encodes CASNDDRGDRGLSPSGNTIYF.

The rearrangement uses TRBV11-2 and TRBJ2-7; D gene unclear. The germline gives CDR1 SGHAT, CDR2 FQNNGV. This CDR3 is built from 14 residues. V lost 1 base and J lost 6, with 13 bases in between. DNA of the CDR3: TGTGCCAGCAGCTTAGTCGACAAGATGTCCGAGCAGTACTTC. Its protein product is CASSLVDKMSEQYF.

This clone was seen only a few times. The rearrangement uses TRBV2 and TRBJ2-3, with D possibly TRBD2 on 5 matching bases. Trimming took off 3 bases at V and 7 bases at J, with 20 bases between the two ends. Looked up from germline, CDR1 is SNHLY and CDR2 is FYNNEI. The CDR3 contains 16 residues. The CDR3 bases are TGTGCCAGCAGTGATTACGGCGGGCCTGTCGACCATACGCAGTATTTT. It yields the protein CASSDYGGPVDHTQYF.

The gene calls are TRBV19 and TRBJ1-1; no reliable D call. From germline, CDR1 is LNHDA and CDR2 SQIVND (reference sequence). The CDR3 sequence is 13 residues long. V was clipped by 7 bases and J by 0 bases, with 9 bases between them. Here the CDR3 DNA reads TGTGCCAGTACAGAGCGCATGAACACTGAAGCTTTCTTT. Translation gives CASTERMNTEAFF.

V gene TRBV10-3 combines with J gene TRBJ1-1, with TRBD1 identical over 8 bases. The CDR3 covers 15 residues. V lost 6 bases to trimming and J lost 1 base; unmatched junction nucleotides: 7. Germline CDR1 and CDR2: ENHRY and SYGVKD. CDR3 sequence (DNA): TGTGCCATCAGAGGACAGGGTAGCAAGAACACTGAAGCTTTCTTT. Protein sequence: CAIRGQGSKNTEAFF.

This clone appeared a few times. The chain employs TRBV6-4 and TRBJ1-1; D might be TRBD1 (6 bases). The ends were cut back, 0 bases at V and 5 bases at J, with 7 bases in the middle. The germline V gene encodes CDR1 MRHNA and CDR2 SNTAGT. This CDR3 region has 13 residues. The CDR3 sequence is CASSDSQGTEAFF. The CDR3 coding sequence is TGTGCCAGCAGTGACTCACAGGGAACTGAAGCTTTCTTT.

The chain joins TRBV7-3 to TRBJ2-1; TRBD2 matches at 7 bases. This CDR3 is 16 amino acids long. CDR1 and CDR2 from the germline V gene are SGHTA and FQGTGA. With V trimmed by 5 bases and J by 1 base, 8 bases remained unmatched. CDR3 nucleotides: TGTGCCAGCAGCGAGCAAGCGGGAAGGTCCTACAATGAGCAGTTCTTC. Its protein product is CASSEQAGRSYNEQFF.

The V and J genes are TRBV11-2 and TRBJ2-3; 9 bases map to TRBD1. Germline V gene data show CDR1 as SGHAT and CDR2 as FQNNGV. The CDR3 is 15 amino acids. V lost 5 bases and J lost 3; bases outside the gene matches: 6. CDR3 loop: CASSINRGLTDTQYF. CDR3 DNA: TGTGCCAGCAGCATAAACAGGGGGCTTACAGATACGCAGTATTTT.

A few counts support this clone. The chain employs TRBV18 and TRBJ2-1; possible D gene TRBD1, 5 bases. Between the trimmed V and J ends, which lost 0 bases and 4 bases, there was a span of 13 bases. CDR3 size: 16 residues. CDR1 and CDR2 (germline): KGHSH, LQKENI. Here the CDR3 DNA reads TGTGCCAGCTCACCACCGAGTACAGGTGGATACAATGAGCAGTTCTTC. Protein: CASSPPSTGGYNEQFF.

This clone was detected only a few times. The gene calls are TRBV27 and TRBJ2-3; 10 bases are shared with TRBD2. This CDR3 spans 15 amino acids. Germline CDR1 MNHEY, CDR2 SMNVEV (reference sequence). The V and J ends lost 6 bases and 2 bases, in that order; junction bases with no gene match: 5. CDR3 bases: TGTGCCAGCAGGTGGCTAGCGGGGGACACAGATACGCAGTATTTT. It yields the protein CASRWLAGDTDTQYF.

The rearrangement links TRBV7-3 to TRBJ2-1, with 7 positions matching TRBD1. Trimming took 6 bases from V and 7 from J; bases not matched to a gene: 3. CDR3 length: 12 residues. Germline loops: CDR1 SGHTA, CDR2 FQGTGA. CDR3 coding DNA: TGTGCCAGCAGTAACAGGGGTAATGAGCAGTTCTTC. Amino acids: CASSNRGNEQFF.

The chain combines TRBV9 with TRBJ2-3; no reliable D call. The ends were cut back, 3 bases at V and 5 bases at J, with 7 bases in the middle. The CDR3 runs to 12 residues. Germline V gene data show CDR1 as SGDLS and CDR2 as YYNGEE. CDR3 sequence reads: CASSALGDTQYF. CDR3 nucleotide sequence: TGTGCCAGCAGCGCCCTCGGAGATACGCAGTATTTT. The variable domain in full, completed from reference TRBV9 and TRBJ2-3, reads DSGVTQTPKHLITATGQRVTLRCSPRSGDLSVYWYQQSLDQGLQFLIQYYNGEERAKGNILERFSAQQFPDLHSELNLSSLELGDSALYFCASSALGDTQYFGPGTRLTVL.

The V call is TRBV27, the J call TRBJ1-2; D is possibly TRBD1 (5 bases). Germline V lookup: CDR1 MNHEY, CDR2 SMNVEV (reference sequence). V was shortened by 2 bases and J by 8 bases, with 15 bases between the two germline ends. The CDR3 sequence is 14 residues long. The CDR3 here is CASSLRPGSMGYTF. CDR3 nucleotide sequence: TGTGCCAGCAGTTTACGGCCAGGGTCAATGGGCTACACCTTC.

This chain links TRBV18 with TRBJ2-3, with TRBD2 as a possible D gene (5 bases). V was trimmed by 2 bases and J by 1 base, leaving 10 bases between them. CDR1 KGHSH and CDR2 LQKENI come from the germline V gene. There are 15 residues in the CDR3. CDR3 coding DNA: TGTGCCAGCTCACCAAGAGGGTTCGGCACAGATACGCAGTATTTT. This sequence encodes CASSPRGFGTDTQYF.